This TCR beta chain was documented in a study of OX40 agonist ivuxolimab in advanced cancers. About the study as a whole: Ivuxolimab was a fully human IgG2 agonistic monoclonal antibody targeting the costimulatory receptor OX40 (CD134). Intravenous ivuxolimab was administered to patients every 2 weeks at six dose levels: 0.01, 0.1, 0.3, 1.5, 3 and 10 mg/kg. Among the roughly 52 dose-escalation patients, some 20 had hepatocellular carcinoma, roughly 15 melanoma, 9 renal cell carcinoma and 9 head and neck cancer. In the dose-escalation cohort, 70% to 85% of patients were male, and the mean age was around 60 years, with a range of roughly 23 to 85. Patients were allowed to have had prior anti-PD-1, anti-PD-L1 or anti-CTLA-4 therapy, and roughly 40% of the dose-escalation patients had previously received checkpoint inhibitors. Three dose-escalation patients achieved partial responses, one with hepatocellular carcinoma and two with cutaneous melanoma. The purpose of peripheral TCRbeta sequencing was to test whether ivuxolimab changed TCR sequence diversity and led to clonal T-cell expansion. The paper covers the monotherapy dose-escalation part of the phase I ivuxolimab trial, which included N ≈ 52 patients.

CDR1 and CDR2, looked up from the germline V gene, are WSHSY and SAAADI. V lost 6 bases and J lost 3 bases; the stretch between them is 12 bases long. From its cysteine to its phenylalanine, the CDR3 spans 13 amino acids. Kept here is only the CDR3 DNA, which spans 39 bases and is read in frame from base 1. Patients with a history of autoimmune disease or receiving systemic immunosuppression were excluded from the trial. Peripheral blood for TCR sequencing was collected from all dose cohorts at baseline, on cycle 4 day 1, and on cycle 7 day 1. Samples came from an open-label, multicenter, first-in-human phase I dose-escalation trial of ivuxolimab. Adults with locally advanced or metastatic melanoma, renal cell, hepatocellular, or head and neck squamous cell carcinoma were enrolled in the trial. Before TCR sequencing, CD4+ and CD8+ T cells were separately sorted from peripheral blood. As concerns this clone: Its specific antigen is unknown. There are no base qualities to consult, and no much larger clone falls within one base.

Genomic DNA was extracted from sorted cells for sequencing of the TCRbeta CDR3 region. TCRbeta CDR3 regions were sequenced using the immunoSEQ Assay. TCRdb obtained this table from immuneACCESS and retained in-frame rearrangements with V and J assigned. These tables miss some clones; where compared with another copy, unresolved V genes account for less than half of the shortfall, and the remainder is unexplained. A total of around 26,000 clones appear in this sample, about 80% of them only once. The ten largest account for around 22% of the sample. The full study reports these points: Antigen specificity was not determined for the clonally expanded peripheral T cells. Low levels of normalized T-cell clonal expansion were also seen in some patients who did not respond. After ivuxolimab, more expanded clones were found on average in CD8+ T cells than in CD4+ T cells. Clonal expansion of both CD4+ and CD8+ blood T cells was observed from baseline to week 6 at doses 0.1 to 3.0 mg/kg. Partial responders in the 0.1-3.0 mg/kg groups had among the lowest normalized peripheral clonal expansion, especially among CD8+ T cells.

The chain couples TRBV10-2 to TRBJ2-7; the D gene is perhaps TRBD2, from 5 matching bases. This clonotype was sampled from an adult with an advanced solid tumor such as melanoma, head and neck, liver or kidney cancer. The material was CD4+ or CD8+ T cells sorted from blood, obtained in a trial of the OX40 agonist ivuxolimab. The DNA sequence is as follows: TGCGCCAGCAGCCCCGGGATCCTCTACGAGCAGTACTTC. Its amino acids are CASSPGILYEQYF.